The next 32 T cell receptor beta chains were all read from a single sample in a study of shared clonotypes between healthy human individuals (dated by TCRdb to 2018 to 2021). Libraries were made using the immunoSEQ multiplex PCR assay. TCRdb mirrors the immuneACCESS table, restricted to in-frame sequences. Some clones are absent from its copies; in checked studies, under half trace to an unresolved V gene, and the reason for the others is unknown. The sample yields about 580,000 clones; 95% to 98% were counted once. Together, the top ten hold around 0.3% of the sample. CD8 naive samples were obtained by positive selection for CCR7 among CD45RO-negative cells, yielding a CD45RA+CCR7+ population from which TemRA cells were excluded. Sequencing was done on a sample of naive CD8+ T cells sorted from blood. What the cell subset or site label conveys for this sample: CD45RA+CCR7+. The receptors here all came from a young man in good health.

The rearrangement uses TRBV7-9 and TRBJ2-7; the match to TRBD1 covers 11 bases. Losses at the gene ends were 2 bases for V and 2 bases for J; bases not matched to a gene: 5. The CDR3 loop spans 16 amino acids. Germline V gene lookup returns CDR1 SEHNR and CDR2 FQNEAQ (reference sequence). The CDR3 spells CASSLIRGQGAYEQYF. The CDR3 nucleotides read TGTGCCAGCAGCTTAATCCGGGGACAGGGGGCCTACGAGCAGTACTTC.

The chain links TRBV7-8 to TRBJ2-7; D gene unclear. The CDR3 covers 13 residues. Trimming stripped 2 bases from V and 6 bases from J, with 11 bases between. Germline lookup yields CDR1 SGHVS and CDR2 FQNEAQ. CDR3 sequence: CASSLRVGFEQYF. The CDR3, as DNA: TGTGCCAGCAGCTTACGGGTAGGGTTCGAGCAGTACTTC.

This clone came up once. The rearrangement joins TRBV27 to TRBJ2-5, with D unclear. V was shortened by 1 base and J by 4 bases, with 10 bases between the two germline ends. Per germline, CDR1 MNHEY and CDR2 SMNVEV (reference sequence). The CDR3 has 14 residues. Here the CDR3 DNA reads TGTGCCAGCAGTTTATTTGCTCCCCCAGAGACCCAGTACTTC. It translates to CASSLFAPPETQYF.

The V gene is TRBV4-1, the J gene TRBJ1-4; the D gene is possibly TRBD1 (6 bases). V lost 4 bases, J lost 0 bases, and 12 bases lay in between. There are 16 residues in the CDR3. Germline values: CDR1 MGHRA, CDR2 YSYEKL. The CDR3 sequence: CASSLQGVATNEKLFF. DNA for the CDR3: TGCGCCAGCAGCCTACAGGGTGTGGCAACTAATGAAAAACTGTTTTTT.

This chain joins TRBV29-1 and TRBJ2-3, with 7 bases lining up with TRBD2. The CDR3 consists of 14 residues. In germline, CDR1 is SQVTM, CDR2 ANQGSEA. Trimming took 6 bases from V and 2 from J; bases not matched to a gene: 8. The CDR3 reads CSVPGLRYTDTQYF. The CDR3 DNA reads as TGCAGCGTCCCGGGACTAAGATACACAGATACGCAGTATTTT.

A note on this clone: Other DNA sequences from this sample encode an identical CDR3 as well. V usage is TRBV4-1 and J usage is TRBJ2-3; D is undetermined. Per the germline V gene, CDR1 is MGHRA and CDR2 is YSYEKL. CDR3 length: 13 residues. V dropped 1 base and J dropped 3 bases, with 5 bases sitting between them. The CDR3, as DNA: TGCGCCAGCAGCCAAGGAGCTACAGATACGCAGTATTTT. Residues: CASSQGATDTQYF.

About this clone: This specimen includes other DNA sequences encoding the same CDR3. This chain links TRBV9 with TRBJ2-5; D gene unclear. The CDR3 runs 15 residues. Germline assignment: CDR1 SGDLS and CDR2 YYNGEE. Trimming shortened V by 0 bases and J by 0 bases, and 9 bases separated the two germline ends. The CDR3: CASSVGWANQETQYF. CDR3 nucleotides: TGTGCCAGCAGCGTAGGGTGGGCTAACCAAGAGACCCAGTACTTC.

The J gene is TRBJ1-5, the V gene TRBV6-5; 8 bases map to TRBD1. Trimming at V came to 6 bases and at J to 5 bases, leaving 9 bases not matched to a gene. The germline CDR1 and CDR2 sequences are MNHEY and SVGAGI. The CDR3 loop spans 15 amino acids. CDR3 residues: CASSPGQGLYQPQHF. CDR3 nucleotides: TGTGCCAGCAGCCCAGGACAGGGTCTCTATCAGCCCCAGCATTTT.

This clone has only one observation. The rearrangement links TRBV5-1 to TRBJ2-7; 7 bases are a match to TRBD1. Germline CDR1 is SGHRS and CDR2 is YFSETQ. The CDR3 has 13 residues. V dropped 4 bases and J dropped 3; count of bases not matched to a gene: 4. The CDR3 DNA is TGCGCCAGCAGCCCGGGACAGTACTACGAGCAGTACTTC. As protein: CASSPGQYYEQYF. Drawing the rest from reference TRBV5-1 and TRBJ2-7, the complete variable domain is KAGVTQTPRYLIKTRGQQVTLSCSPISGHRSVSWYQQTPGQGLQFLFEYFSETQRNKGNFPGRFSGRQFSNSRSEMNVSTLELGDSALYLCASSPGQYYEQYFGPGTRLTVT.

The rearrangement uses TRBV7-9 and TRBJ2-7; no definite D call. CDR1 is SEHNR, CDR2 FQNEAQ, per germline (reference sequence). Trimming took off 11 bases at V and 6 bases at J, with 11 bases between the two ends. This CDR3 contains 10 residues. This chain's CDR3 is CASGSPEQYF. CDR3 DNA: TGTGCCTCAGGCTCTCCCGAGCAGTACTTC.

Of note for this clone: This same CDR3 is encoded by further DNA sequences in the sample. The chain is built from TRBV27 and TRBJ2-7; D perhaps matches TRBD2 (5 bases). The CDR3 covers 12 residues. Germline assignment: CDR1 MNHEY and CDR2 SMNVEV (reference sequence). The V end lost 2 bases, the J end lost 3 bases, and 5 bases lay between the germline ends. This CDR3 reads CASSLGGYEQYF. The CDR3 DNA sequence: TGTGCCAGCAGTTTAGGAGGCTACGAGCAGTACTTC.

V usage is TRBV6-5 and J usage is TRBJ2-1; D gene ambiguous. This CDR3 contains 13 residues. Trimming removed 0 bases from V and 6 bases from J, with 6 bases in between. CDR1 and CDR2 (germline): MNHEY, SVGAGI. The CDR3 DNA reads TGTGCCAGCAGTTACTCTGGGTCCAATGAGCAGTTCTTC. Translating gives CASSYSGSNEQFF.

V usage is TRBV9 and J usage is TRBJ2-3; TRBD1 agrees at 10 bases. This CDR3 contains 17 residues. Germline CDR1 SGDLS, CDR2 YYNGEE. V lost 2 bases, J lost 4 bases, and 10 bases stayed unmatched. CDR3 in DNA: TGTGCCAGCAGCGTCTATTGGGGGGACAGGGGACCAGATACGCAGTATTTT. Protein sequence: CASSVYWGDRGPDTQYF.

CDR3 sequence: CASSPTGWDGNTIYF. The CDR3 DNA is TGTGCCAGCAGTCCGACAGGGTGGGATGGAAACACCATATATTTT. This chain connects TRBV27 to TRBJ1-3, with 7 bases fitting TRBD1. Germline V gives CDR1 MNHEY, CDR2 SMNVEV (reference sequence). Trimming at V came to 5 bases and at J to 3 bases, leaving 7 bases not matched to a gene. CDR3 length: 15 amino acids.

The genes are TRBV7-9 and TRBJ2-3; no clear D. Trimming pared 6 bases from V and 1 base from J, leaving 5 bases between. Per the germline V gene, CDR1 is SEHNR and CDR2 is FQNEAQ (reference sequence). There are 12 residues in the CDR3. The CDR3 loop is CASRRGTDTQYF. CDR3 in DNA: TGTGCCAGCAGACGGGGCACAGATACGCAGTATTTT.

The V call is TRBV5-1, the J call TRBJ1-1, with 7 bases lining up with TRBD1. This CDR3 is 15 amino acids long. CDR1 and CDR2 (germline): SGHRS, YFSETQ. Trimming cost V 1 base and J 1 base; bases outside gene matches: 4. The CDR3 DNA follows: TGCGCCAGCAGCTTGTGGGACAGCTCGAACACTGAAGCTTTCTTT. This sequence encodes CASSLWDSSNTEAFF.

This clone was observed a single time. The gene calls are TRBV7-2 and TRBJ2-7; D remains unclear. The ends were cut back, 1 base at V and 6 bases at J, with 4 bases in the middle. Germline loops: CDR1 SGHTA, CDR2 FQGNSA. The CDR3 runs to 11 residues. The CDR3: CASSLESEQYF. Written as DNA, the CDR3 is TGTGCCAGCAGCTTAGAGTCCGAGCAGTACTTC. Full variable domain (rest looked up from reference TRBV7-2 and TRBJ2-7): GAGVSQSPSNKVTEKGKDVELRCDPISGHTALYWYRQSLGQGLEFLIYFQGNSAPDKSGLPSDRFSAERTGGSVSTLTIQRTQQEDSAVYLCASSLESEQYFGPGTRLTVT.

The chain uses TRBV7-9 and TRBJ2-7; D is uncertain. Between the trimmed V and J ends, which lost 3 bases and 0 bases, there was a span of 12 bases. The CDR3 has 15 amino acids. The germline V gene has CDR1 SEHNR and CDR2 FQNEAQ (reference sequence). CDR3 residues: CASSFFRSPSYEQYF. In DNA, the CDR3 is TGTGCCAGCAGCTTTTTCAGGTCACCCTCCTACGAGCAGTACTTC. The full variable domain, rest sourced from reference TRBV7-9 and TRBJ2-7, is DTGVSQNPRHKITKRGQNVTFRCDPISEHNRLYWYRQTLGQGPEFLTYFQNEAQLEKSRLLSDRFSAERPKGSFSTLEIQRTEQGDSAMYLCASSFFRSPSYEQYFGPGTRLTVT.

A single count supports this clone. This chain connects TRBV7-9 to TRBJ1-2; maybe TRBD1 (6 bases). The V and J ends lost 4 bases and 2 bases respectively, with 20 bases between them. Looked up from germline, CDR1 is SEHNR and CDR2 is FQNEAQ (reference sequence). The CDR3 loop spans 17 amino acids. The DNA for the CDR3 is TGTGCCAGCAGCTCAACCAGGGGCCGGAATCCCAACTATGGCTACACCTTC. Its protein product is CASSSTRGRNPNYGYTF.

Comments on this clone: Distinct nucleotide sequences in the sample also encode this CDR3. This chain links TRBV9 with TRBJ2-2, with D hard to call. Germline assignment: CDR1 SGDLS and CDR2 YYNGEE. The germline V and J ends were trimmed by 0 bases and 6 bases, with 3 bases remaining between them. The CDR3 spans 12 residues. The CDR3 DNA is TGTGCCAGCAGCGTAGGCTCCGGGGAGCTGTTTTTT. This translates into CASSVGSGELFF.

The chain uses TRBV7-9 and TRBJ1-1; D not certain. Between the trimmed V and J ends, which lost 8 bases and 8 bases, there was a span of 12 bases. CDR1 is SEHNR and CDR2 is FQNEAQ in the germline V gene (reference sequence). The CDR3 has 11 residues. CDR3 DNA sequence: TGTGCCAGCGGAAGGACGGAAGAAGCTTTCTTT. This codes for CASGRTEEAFF.

V gene TRBV27 combines with J gene TRBJ2-6, with a weak D call TRBD2 (6 bases). Germline CDR1 reads MNHEY; CDR2 reads SMNVEV (reference sequence). V lost 11 bases, J lost 4 bases, and 18 bases lay in between. This CDR3 is 15 amino acids long. The CDR3 spells CASGGGRSGANVLTF. The CDR3 nucleotides read TGTGCCTCGGGCGGAGGGAGGTCCGGGGCCAACGTCCTGACTTTC.

The chain is built from TRBV9 and TRBJ2-3; D assignment may be TRBD1 or TRBD2 (5 bases each). Trimming took off 2 bases at V and 5 bases at J, with 15 bases between the two ends. The CDR3 covers 15 residues. The germline V gene encodes CDR1 SGDLS and CDR2 YYNGEE. The CDR3 protein is CASSVGSERGDTQYF. CDR3 coding DNA: TGTGCCAGCAGCGTGGGGAGCGAAAGGGGAGATACGCAGTATTTT.

The V and J genes are TRBV11-3 and TRBJ2-4; no definite D call. This CDR3 has 17 amino acids. CDR1 and CDR2 (germline): SGHNT, YENEEA. V was clipped by 5 bases and J by 1 base, with 18 bases between them. The CDR3: CASSPGFGPKAKNIQYF. DNA of the CDR3: TGTGCCAGCAGCCCAGGTTTTGGGCCAAAGGCCAAAAACATTCAGTACTTC. Filled out from reference TRBV11-3 and TRBJ2-4, the complete variable domain reads EAGVVQSPRYKIIEKKQPVAFWCNPISGHNTLYWYLQNLGQGPELLIRYENEEAVDDSQLPKDRFSAERLKGVDSTLKIQPAELGDSAVYLCASSPGFGPKAKNIQYFGAGTRLSVL.

The gene calls are TRBV5-1 and TRBJ2-5; 7 bases are shared with TRBD1. This CDR3 region has 17 residues. Germline V gene lookup returns CDR1 SGHRS and CDR2 YFSETQ. With 4 bases clipped from V and 5 bases from J, the junction kept 17 bases outside the gene matches. The CDR3 loop reads CASSPRQGVETVETQYF. CDR3 bases: TGCGCCAGCAGCCCCCGACAGGGAGTGGAGACTGTGGAGACCCAGTACTTC.

This chain connects TRBV4-3 to TRBJ2-7; maybe TRBD1 (5 bases). The germline CDR1 and CDR2 sequences are LGHNA and YSLEER. The CDR3 sequence is 15 residues long. The V and J ends lost 0 bases and 2 bases respectively, with 11 bases between them. The chain's CDR3 is CASSQDGAGPYEQYF. The CDR3 DNA is TGCGCCAGCAGCCAAGATGGGGCAGGCCCCTACGAGCAGTACTTC.

This clone was recorded only once. The CDR3 nucleotides read TGTGCCAGCAGCTTGGGTGGCGGGAGCACAGATACGCAGTATTTT. Translated, it gives CASSLGGGSTDTQYF. The gene calls are TRBV5-4 and TRBJ2-3; tentative D call: TRBD2 (5 bases). Germline V gives CDR1 SGHNT, CDR2 YYREEE (reference sequence). Trimming stripped 0 bases from V and 0 bases from J, with 8 bases between. CDR3 length: 15 amino acids.

With respect to this clone: This specimen includes other DNA sequences encoding the same CDR3. This chain's CDR3 is CASSFSLSYEQYF. The CDR3 DNA reads as TGTGCCAGCAGTTTTAGTCTATCCTACGAGCAGTACTTC. The chain couples TRBV27 to TRBJ2-7; no firm D call. Germline lookup yields CDR1 MNHEY and CDR2 SMNVEV (reference sequence). V lost 3 bases, J lost 1 base, and 7 bases lay in between. This CDR3 has 13 residues.

The chain has TRBV29-1 and TRBJ2-1; 8 bases are shared with TRBD2. This CDR3 has 17 amino acids. After removal of 3 bases from V and 5 bases from J, the junction contained 15 bases not matched to a gene. The germline V gene encodes CDR1 SQVTM and CDR2 ANQGSEA. The CDR3 DNA is TGCAGCGTTGAGAACCACGAAAGGCGGGAGGATCACAATGAGCAGTTCTTC. It yields the protein CSVENHERREDHNEQFF.

This chain connects TRBV21-1 to TRBJ1-4; the D call TRBD1 from the table was never checked on the DNA. TRBV21-1 is a pseudogene segment. The CDR3 is 17 residues long. CDR3 nucleotides: TGTGCCAGCACAAACAGGGGCACCGAGGTAGGAAATGAAAAACTGTTTTTT. This gives the protein CASTNRGTEVGNEKLFF.

The V call is TRBV5-5, the J call TRBJ2-7; the match to TRBD1 covers 7 bases. Germline-derived CDR1 and CDR2 are SGHKS and YYEKEE (reference sequence). This CDR3 has 14 residues. The V segment lost 0 bases and the J segment 2 bases; nucleotides outside the gene matches: 2. Here the CDR3 reads CASSLETGTYEQYF. The CDR3 coding sequence is TGTGCCAGCAGCTTGGAGACAGGGACCTACGAGCAGTACTTC.

The chain couples TRBV13 to TRBJ2-7; the match to TRBD2 covers 13 bases. Germline V gene sequence: CDR1 PRHDT, CDR2 FYEKMQ (reference sequence). The V gene end was trimmed by 5 bases and the J gene end by 1 base; junction bases not matched to a gene: 8. The CDR3 is 17 amino acids. The CDR3 protein is CASSPGLAGPNSYEQYF. CDR3 sequence (DNA): TGTGCCAGCAGCCCGGGACTAGCGGGACCTAATTCCTACGAGCAGTACTTC.